This T cell receptor beta chain was captured by sequencing in a study of patients with pleural tuberculosis. In its sample, this clonotype was seen many times. The CDR3 spans 15 residues. V lost 5 bases and J 8 bases, leaving 16 bases between the germline ends. Per germline, CDR1 SNHLY and CDR2 FYNNEI. Each CDR3 protein is one row after TCRdb ran MiXCR on the reads. Of under 65,000 distinct CDR3 sequences listed, approximately 7.5% are singletons. The clonotype originates from a human donor with pleural tuberculosis. The chain recombines TRBV2 with TRBJ1-6; tentatively, D is TRBD1 (5 bases). The DNA of the CDR3 is TGTGCCAGCAGTAGTATTTCAGGGTTGGATTCACCCCTCCACTTT. This encodes CASSSISGLDSPLHF.